The 6 T cell receptor beta chains below come from one sample, sequenced in a study of blood T cell repertoires in COVID-19. Sequenced by immunoSEQ multiplex PCR; TCRdb stores in-frame clones only, minus some. The data hold a few hundred thousand clones, with around 85% observed a single time. Input material: peripheral blood. The receptor source for this set is a human donor with COVID-19, enrolled during active disease. The donor label of this sample is uncertain.

This chain joins TRBV6-1 and TRBJ1-2; no reliable D call. The germline V and J ends were trimmed by 2 bases and 5 bases, with 12 bases remaining between them. This CDR3 has 14 amino acids. Germline loops: CDR1 MNHNS, CDR2 SASEGT. In nucleotides, the CDR3 is TGTGCCAGCAGTGAATGGTATACACTATATGGCTACACCTTC. This codes for CASSEWYTLYGYTF.

V is TRBV7-3 and J is TRBJ2-2; 7 bases line up with TRBD2. Trimming cost V 5 bases and J 3 bases; bases outside gene matches: 6. CDR3 length equals 15 residues. Germline V gives CDR1 SGHTA, CDR2 FQGTGA. The chain's CDR3 is CASSEGGRDTGELFF. The CDR3 DNA follows: TGTGCCAGCAGCGAGGGCGGGAGAGACACCGGGGAGCTGTTTTTT.

The rearrangement links TRBV3-1 (or the pseudogene TRBV3-2) to TRBJ1-4; 8 positions match TRBD1. Germline lookup yields CDR1 LGHDT and CDR2 YNNKEL (reference sequence). The V segment lost 1 base and the J segment 6 bases; nucleotides outside the gene matches: 4. CDR3 length: 15 amino acids. This CDR3 reads CASSQGDRGYEKLFF. As DNA, the CDR3 is TGTGCCAGCAGCCAAGGAGACAGGGGATATGAAAAACTGTTTTTT.

This chain connects TRBV7-2 to TRBJ2-7, with D possibly being TRBD2 (6 bases). Deletions cut 7 bases from V and 7 bases from J, with 20 bases between. The CDR3 has 14 amino acids. Germline lookup yields CDR1 SGHTA and CDR2 FQGNSA. The CDR3 sequence: CASNSGRRGWEQYF. DNA of the CDR3: TGTGCCAGCAATAGCGGAAGGCGGGGCTGGGAGCAGTACTTC.

The chain employs TRBV7-2 and TRBJ1-2; a weak D match, TRBD1 (6 bases). Germline CDR1 is SGHTA and CDR2 is FQGNSA. The germline V and J ends were trimmed by 4 bases and 0 bases, with 15 bases remaining between them. This CDR3 has 16 amino acids. The CDR3 reads CASSSGPDSTNYGYTF. In DNA form, the CDR3 reads TGTGCCAGCAGCTCCGGCCCGGACAGTACTAACTATGGCTACACCTTC. The full variable domain, in which reference TRBV7-2 and TRBJ1-2 provide the parts outside the CDR3, is GAGVSQSPSNKVTEKGKDVELRCDPISGHTALYWYRQSLGQGLEFLIYFQGNSAPDKSGLPSDRFSAERTGGSVSTLTIQRTQQEDSAVYLCASSSGPDSTNYGYTFGSGTRLTVV.

The V gene is TRBV6-1, the J gene TRBJ1-5; perhaps TRBD1 as D (5 bases). CDR3 size: 15 residues. Germline loops: CDR1 MNHNS, CDR2 SASEGT. The V gene lost 3 bases and the J gene lost 0 bases, with 9 bases spanning the gap. CDR3 residues: CASSDNRYSNQPQHF. Here the CDR3 DNA reads TGTGCCAGCAGTGACAACAGGTATAGCAATCAGCCCCAGCATTTT.